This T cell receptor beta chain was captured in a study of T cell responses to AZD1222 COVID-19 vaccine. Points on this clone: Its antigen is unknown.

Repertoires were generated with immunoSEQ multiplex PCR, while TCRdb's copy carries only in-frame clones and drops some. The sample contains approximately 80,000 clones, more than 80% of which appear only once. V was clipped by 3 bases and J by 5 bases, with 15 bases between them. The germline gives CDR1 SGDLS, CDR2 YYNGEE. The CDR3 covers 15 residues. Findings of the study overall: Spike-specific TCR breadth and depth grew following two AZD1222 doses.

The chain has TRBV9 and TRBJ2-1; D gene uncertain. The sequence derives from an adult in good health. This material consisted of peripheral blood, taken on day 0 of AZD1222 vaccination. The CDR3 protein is CASSDAAGYDNEQFF. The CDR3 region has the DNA TGTGCCAGCAGCGACGCTGCTGGGTACGACAATGAGCAGTTCTTC. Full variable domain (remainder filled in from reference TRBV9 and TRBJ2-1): DSGVTQTPKHLITATGQRVTLRCSPRSGDLSVYWYQQSLDQGLQFLIQYYNGEERAKGNILERFSAQQFPDLHSELNLSSLELGDSALYFCASSDAAGYDNEQFFGPGTRLTVL.